This TCR beta chain was obtained from a study of blood T cell repertoires in COVID-19. V lost 4 bases, J lost 10 bases, and 26 bases lay in between. Germline V gene lookup returns CDR1 LNHDA and CDR2 SQIVND (reference sequence). There are 18 residues in the CDR3. Sequencing was performed with immunoSEQ multiplex PCR; in TCRdb, only in-frame clones are kept and a portion is missing. The data hold roughly 250,000 clones, with just over 90% observed a single time. The chain uses TRBV19 and TRBJ1-6, with a tentative D call TRBD1 (6 bases). The sample consisted of PBMCs or T cells enriched from blood (not recorded which). The receptor was derived from a woman in her forties with acute COVID-19. The DNA of the CDR3 is TGTGCCAGTAGTACACTCCGCACGACAGGAGCCTTGGGATCACCCCTCCACTTT. Translating it yields CASSTLRTTGALGSPLHF.